The source of this T cell receptor beta chain is a study of blood T cell repertoires in COVID-19. Background on the study: T cells, B-cell-depleted T cells, or PBMCs supplied cDNA or gDNA.

The repertoire was sequenced with immunoSEQ multiplex PCR; TCRdb's copy has only in-frame clones and lacks some. The profile shows hundreds of thousands of clones, under 90% of them singletons. Trimming removed 3 bases from V and 6 bases from J; junction bases left unmatched: 9. Germline V gives CDR1 LGHDT, CDR2 YNNKEL (reference sequence). This CDR3 comprises 16 residues. This receptor was obtained from a human donor in a cohort sampled during active COVID-19. V usage is TRBV3-1 (or the pseudogene TRBV3-2) and J usage is TRBJ2-5; TRBD2 matches at 11 bases. Sequencing input: peripheral blood. This chain's CDR3 is CASSHRLAGSRKTQYF. The CDR3, as DNA: TGTGCCAGCAGCCACCGACTAGCGGGATCTAGGAAGACCCAGTACTTC.